Below, 28 T cell receptor beta chains from the same sample are listed, as sequenced in a study of CD8 T cells in ankylosing spondylitis (dated by TCRdb to between 2016 and 2019). The library was made by 5' RACE. The sample was run on an Illumina HiSeq 2500. The public sequencing data were trimmed at Q25 with fastp and processed into clonotypes with MiXCR by TCRdb, which kept only in-frame beta chains. Rows matching on CDR3 protein sequence are summarized as one entry with the most common DNA and genes. The sample table shows thousands of distinct CDR3 sequences, and about 3% are seen once. The ten largest clones add up to 37% of the sample. The sample was blood, either unsorted or a sorted T cell fraction (not recorded which). These receptors were taken from a female donor with ankylosing spondylitis or in good health (not recorded which).

There are many counts of this clonotype. The V gene is TRBV9, the J gene TRBJ2-7; 7 bases are a match to TRBD1. J lost 1 base, V lost 0 bases, and 10 bases had no gene match. The CDR3 consists of 17 residues. Germline V gives CDR1 SGDLS, CDR2 YYNGEE. The CDR3 coding sequence is TGTGCCAGCAGCGTAGGGAACAGGGGAGCAGCGTCCTACGAGCAGTACTTC. Its translation is CASSVGNRGAASYEQYF.

This clonotype was observed at least ten times. CDR3 DNA: TGTGCCAGCAGCGTAGATCTATCGGGAGCGGGAGGGCCCGGGGAGCTGTTTTTT. Translated: CASSVDLSGAGGPGELFF. J is TRBJ2-2 and V is TRBV9; 10 bases are shared with TRBD2. This CDR3 has 18 amino acids. Germline V gives CDR1 SGDLS, CDR2 YYNGEE. J was trimmed by 6 bases and V by 0 bases; bases with no gene match: 11. Based on the CDR3 plus reference TRBV9 and TRBJ2-2, the full variable domain is DSGVTQTPKHLITATGQRVTLRCSPRSGDLSVYWYQQSLDQGLQFLIQYYNGEERAKGNILERFSAQQFPDLHSELNLSSLELGDSALYFCASSVDLSGAGGPGELFFGEGSRLTVL.

Within the sample, this clonotype is medium-sized (0.01 to 0.1%). The V call is TRBV9, the J call TRBJ1-5; 9 bases are shared with TRBD1. The CDR3 spans 14 residues. In germline, CDR1 is SGDLS, CDR2 YYNGEE. The J segment lost 5 bases and the V segment lost 3 bases, leaving 3 bases of the junction unmatched. The CDR3 region has the DNA TGTGCCAGCAGCGATGGGGACAGGGATCAGCCCCAGCATTTT. Amino acid sequence: CASSDGDRDQPQHF.

This clonotype was observed at least ten times. The J gene is TRBJ2-7, the V gene TRBV9, with 10 bases identical to TRBD1. The CDR3 spans 15 residues. J was trimmed by 0 bases and V by 4 bases; bases with no gene match: 4. Germline V CDR1 and CDR2: SGDLS, YYNGEE. DNA of the CDR3: TGTGCCAGCAGCTCTAGGACAGGGGGCTCCTACGAGCAGTACTTC. It codes for CASSSRTGGSYEQYF.

This clonotype was picked up many times. The chain recombines TRBV9 with TRBJ2-7, with no clear D. Germline loops: CDR1 SGDLS, CDR2 YYNGEE. This CDR3 is 14 amino acids long. V gave up 3 bases and J gave up 0 bases, with 10 bases separating them. CDR3 DNA: TGTGCCAGCAGCGAAATTGCAAGCTCCTACGAGCAGTACTTC. Protein sequence: CASSEIASSYEQYF.

This clonotype was seen at least ten times. The gene calls are TRBV9 and TRBJ2-4; 8 bases are shared with TRBD2. Germline V lookup: CDR1 SGDLS, CDR2 YYNGEE. With 0 bases clipped from V and 8 bases from J, the junction kept 7 bases outside the gene matches. The CDR3 extends over 15 amino acids. CDR3 amino acids: CASSVGGGLGDIQYF. In DNA, the CDR3 is TGTGCCAGCAGCGTAGGAGGGGGACTAGGGGACATTCAGTACTTC.

This clonotype was observed many times. The CDR3, as DNA: TGTGCCAGCAGCCCCCCCACAGATACGCAGTATTTT. Translated: CASSPPTDTQYF. V usage is TRBV9 and J usage is TRBJ2-3; the D is unclear. CDR1 and CDR2 from the germline V gene are SGDLS and YYNGEE. This CDR3 region has 12 residues. Trimming left V 4 bases short and J 2 bases short, with 5 bases between.

This clonotype was picked up many times. The J gene is TRBJ2-4, the V gene TRBV9; 12 bases align to TRBD2. V dropped 1 base and J dropped 3; count of bases not matched to a gene: 2. Germline V gene sequence: CDR1 SGDLS, CDR2 YYNGEE. The CDR3 has 16 amino acids. CDR3 in DNA: TGTGCCAGCAGCGTACTAGCGGGAGGGATCAAAAACATTCAGTACTTC. Translation gives CASSVLAGGIKNIQYF.

Sample share makes this clonotype medium-sized. This rearrangement joins TRBV9 to TRBJ2-7; 14 bases agree with TRBD2. CDR3 length: 15 residues. Losses at the gene ends were 4 bases for V and 5 bases for J; bases not matched to a gene: 5. In germline, CDR1 is SGDLS, CDR2 YYNGEE. CDR3 nucleotide sequence: TGTGCCAGCAGCTCGGGACTAGCGGGAGTAAACGAGCAGTACTTC. This sequence encodes CASSSGLAGVNEQYF.

This clonotype ranks as medium-sized. The chain combines TRBV9 with TRBJ2-5; a possible D gene is TRBD2 (5 bases). Germline V gene sequence: CDR1 SGDLS, CDR2 YYNGEE. The CDR3 length is 15 residues. Trimming took 3 bases from V and 5 from J, leaving 17 bases between them. CDR3 region: CASSGPLGRGETQYF. In DNA, the CDR3 is TGTGCCAGCAGCGGCCCCCTTGGGAGAGGGGAGACCCAGTACTTC.

This clonotype has a count of ten or more. V gene TRBV9 combines with J gene TRBJ2-2, with 8 bases that match TRBD1. Germline assignment: CDR1 SGDLS and CDR2 YYNGEE. The V and J ends lost 3 bases and 4 bases, in that order; junction bases with no gene match: 5. CDR3 length: 15 residues. CDR3 DNA sequence: TGTGCCAGCAGCGCCACAGGGGGGATCACCGGGGAGCTGTTTTTT. It yields the protein CASSATGGITGELFF.

This clonotype was seen many times. The chain has TRBV9 and TRBJ1-1, with 8 bases fitting TRBD1. CDR3 length: 15 amino acids. The ends lost 3 bases at V and 0 bases at J; junction bases unmatched: 4. Germline V CDR1 and CDR2: SGDLS, YYNGEE. Written as DNA, the CDR3 is TGTGCCAGCAGCGCTCGGACAGGGATGAACACTGAAGCTTTCTTT. Amino acid sequence: CASSARTGMNTEAFF.

By sample share, this clonotype is medium-sized. The chain recombines TRBV9 with TRBJ2-1; the match to TRBD2 covers 10 bases. The CDR3 is 15 amino acids. CDR1 is SGDLS and CDR2 is YYNGEE in the germline V gene. Unmatched junction bases numbered 6, after V lost 3 bases and J lost 6 bases. The CDR3 loop reads CASSESGRDGNEQFF. DNA for the CDR3: TGTGCCAGCAGCGAGAGCGGGAGGGACGGCAATGAGCAGTTCTTC. Supplemented by reference TRBV9 and TRBJ2-1, the full variable domain reads DSGVTQTPKHLITATGQRVTLRCSPRSGDLSVYWYQQSLDQGLQFLIQYYNGEERAKGNILERFSAQQFPDLHSELNLSSLELGDSALYFCASSESGRDGNEQFFGPGTRLTVL.

This clonotype was counted between two and nine times. The CDR3 DNA reads TGTGCCAGCAGCGGGTGGACAGGCCGAACCAGCACAGATACGCAGTATTTT. It specifies CASSGWTGRTSTDTQYF. The chain couples TRBV9 to TRBJ2-3; 7 nucleotides align to TRBD1. V lost 3 bases and J lost 0; bases outside the gene matches: 10. Germline CDR1 and CDR2: SGDLS and YYNGEE. The CDR3 sequence is 17 residues long.

This clonotype has ten or more counts. The rearrangement uses TRBV21-1 and TRBJ1-1. TRBV21-1 is a pseudogene. The CDR3 is 16 residues long. CDR3 nucleotides: TGTGCCAGCAGCAAAGTAGGCAGGAGGACTAACACTGAAGCTTTCTTT. Translation gives CASSKVGRRTNTEAFF.

This clonotype is medium-sized within its sample. The rearrangement links TRBV9 to TRBJ2-1; 10 bases align to TRBD2. V lost 4 bases to trimming and J lost 9 bases; unmatched junction nucleotides: 13. The CDR3 contains 16 residues. Germline-derived CDR1 and CDR2 are SGDLS and YYNGEE. CDR3 in DNA: TGTGCCAGCAGCTCAAGCGGGAGGGCCCCTCAGAGTGAGCAGTTCTTC. As protein: CASSSSGRAPQSEQFF. Full variable domain (remainder filled in from reference TRBV9 and TRBJ2-1): DSGVTQTPKHLITATGQRVTLRCSPRSGDLSVYWYQQSLDQGLQFLIQYYNGEERAKGNILERFSAQQFPDLHSELNLSSLELGDSALYFCASSSSGRAPQSEQFFGPGTRLTVL.

This clonotype is deemed medium-sized. The rearrangement links TRBV9 to TRBJ2-1; perhaps D is TRBD1 or TRBD2 (5 bases each). This CDR3 has 16 residues. Per the germline V gene, CDR1 is SGDLS and CDR2 is YYNGEE. Deletions cut 0 bases from V and 4 bases from J, with 14 bases between. In nucleotides, the CDR3 is TGTGCCAGCAGCGTAGCTGGAGGATCAGGGTACAATGAGCAGTTCTTC. Translated: CASSVAGGSGYNEQFF.

This clonotype has ten or more counts. The chain recombines TRBV9 with TRBJ2-7; 10 nucleotides match TRBD2. J lost 2 bases, V lost 6 bases, and 5 bases had no gene match. The CDR3 length is 14 residues. Looked up from germline, CDR1 is SGDLS and CDR2 is YYNGEE. The CDR3: CASNPSGGAYEQYF. The CDR3 bases are TGTGCCAGCAACCCCAGCGGGGGGGCCTACGAGCAGTACTTC.

In its sample, this clonotype was seen many times. V and J are TRBV9 and TRBJ1-2; D call uncertain. The CDR3 spans 14 residues. Germline V gene data show CDR1 as SGDLS and CDR2 as YYNGEE. Trimming took off 2 bases at V and 0 bases at J, with 8 bases between the two ends. The CDR3 DNA sequence: TGTGCCAGCAGCGTGGGCGATTCTAACTATGGCTACACCTTC. It is translated as CASSVGDSNYGYTF. The full variable domain, with the rest looked up from reference TRBV9 and TRBJ1-2, is DSGVTQTPKHLITATGQRVTLRCSPRSGDLSVYWYQQSLDQGLQFLIQYYNGEERAKGNILERFSAQQFPDLHSELNLSSLELGDSALYFCASSVGDSNYGYTFGSGTRLTVV.

This clonotype was observed many times. V gene TRBV9 combines with J gene TRBJ1-4; the match to TRBD1 covers 8 bases. This CDR3 contains 15 residues. CDR1 is SGDLS, CDR2 YYNGEE, per germline. The V gene end was trimmed by 3 bases and the J gene end by 7 bases; junction bases not matched to a gene: 8. In DNA form, the CDR3 reads TGTGCCAGCAGCGCCGGGACAGGCGGTGTTGAAAAACTGTTTTTT. Its translation is CASSAGTGGVEKLFF.

This clonotype qualifies as medium-sized (0.01 to 0.1%). This chain connects TRBV9 to TRBJ2-3; no clear D gene. The germline CDR1 and CDR2 sequences are SGDLS and YYNGEE. V was pared by 0 bases and J by 1 base, with 6 bases between. The CDR3 contains 14 residues. The CDR3 nucleotides are TGTGCCAGCAGCGTAGAAGTAGGCACAGATACGCAGTATTTT. Encoded protein: CASSVEVGTDTQYF.

The sample holds many counts of this clonotype. The chain combines TRBV9 with TRBJ2-1, with TRBD2 identical over 15 bases. The CDR3 covers 18 residues. J was trimmed by 2 bases and V by 3 bases; bases with no gene match: 6. Looked up from germline, CDR1 is SGDLS and CDR2 is YYNGEE. CDR3 region: CASSGGLAGGTPYNEQFF. The CDR3 DNA reads as TGTGCCAGCAGCGGGGGACTAGCGGGGGGCACTCCCTACAATGAGCAGTTCTTC.

This clonotype was seen repeatedly, ten times or more. The chain links TRBV9 to TRBJ2-7; D is possibly TRBD2 (7 bases). Germline V CDR1 and CDR2: SGDLS, YYNGEE. The CDR3 contains 14 residues. Trimming stripped 0 bases from V and 6 bases from J, with 13 bases between. DNA of the CDR3: TGTGCCAGCAGCGTAGTTGCGGGGGCTGTCGAGCAGTACTTC. Encoded protein: CASSVVAGAVEQYF.

This clonotype was counted many times. The chain carries TRBV9 and TRBJ2-7, with D possibly matching TRBD2 (5 bases). Germline CDR1 reads SGDLS; CDR2 reads YYNGEE. V dropped 3 bases and J dropped 5 bases, with 15 bases sitting between them. This CDR3 has 14 amino acids. The CDR3 sequence: CASSAGREFHEQYF. The CDR3 region has the DNA TGTGCCAGCAGCGCCGGACGGGAATTTCACGAGCAGTACTTC.

By share of the sample, this clonotype is medium-sized. V is TRBV9 and J is TRBJ2-3, with D unclear. CDR3 length: 15 residues. Trimming took 0 bases from V and 2 from J, leaving 10 bases between them. In germline, CDR1 is SGDLS, CDR2 YYNGEE. The CDR3 DNA follows: TGTGCCAGCAGCGTAGTTGTAGATTTCACAGATACGCAGTATTTT. This translates into CASSVVVDFTDTQYF.

This clonotype was counted many times. The rearrangement links TRBV9 to TRBJ2-1; 13 bases align to TRBD2. The length of the CDR3 is 16 residues. Germline CDR1 is SGDLS and CDR2 is YYNGEE. With 3 bases clipped from V and 6 bases from J, the junction kept 6 bases outside the gene matches. CDR3 sequence: CASSATTSGGSNEQFF. The CDR3 bases are TGTGCCAGCAGCGCCACGACTAGCGGGGGGAGCAATGAGCAGTTCTTC.

This clonotype was detected many times. The V call is TRBV9, the J call TRBJ1-2, with 9 bases that match TRBD1. Germline V gene lookup returns CDR1 SGDLS and CDR2 YYNGEE. The CDR3 totals 15 residues. The trim removed 4 bases at V and 1 base at J, leaving 5 bases unmatched. CDR3 sequence reads: CASSTWTGVNYGYTF. DNA for the CDR3: TGTGCCAGCAGCACCTGGACAGGGGTTAACTATGGCTACACCTTC.

This clonotype counts as medium-sized. This sequence joins TRBV9 and TRBJ1-2; 8 bases agree with TRBD1. The CDR3 totals 12 residues. V was clipped by 3 bases and J by 7 bases; unmatched bases: 2. Germline V lookup: CDR1 SGDLS, CDR2 YYNGEE. The CDR3: CASSDGQGGYTF. CDR3 sequence (DNA): TGTGCCAGCAGCGACGGACAGGGTGGCTACACCTTC. Using reference TRBV9 and TRBJ1-2 for the parts outside the CDR3, the full variable domain is DSGVTQTPKHLITATGQRVTLRCSPRSGDLSVYWYQQSLDQGLQFLIQYYNGEERAKGNILERFSAQQFPDLHSELNLSSLELGDSALYFCASSDGQGGYTFGSGTRLTVV.